The clone carrying this T cell receptor beta chain was found many times. This sample was taken from a study of regulatory T cells in long-lasting Graves disease. Time point specified: persistent/refractory GD, antithyroid drugs over 5 years with positive TRAb. PBMCs provided the RNA from which the TCR library was made. The authors built TCR beta libraries using iRepertoire HTBI primers and Arm-PCR of CDR3 regions. TCRdb reprocessed the multiplex PCR reads with MiXCR, giving one entry per CDR3 protein. The data show roughly 450,000 distinct CDR3 sequences, around 21% seen once. V was clipped by 8 bases and J by 2 bases; unmatched bases: 9. This CDR3 is 14 amino acids long. Germline CDR1 is SNHLY and CDR2 is FYNNEI.

This TCR was recovered from a female donor with Graves disease. V is TRBV2 and J is TRBJ2-7, with TRBD2 identical over 7 bases. The material sequenced was peripheral blood mononuclear cells (PBMCs), taken when the disease was refractory, from a patient treated with antithyroid drugs. CDR3 coding DNA: TGTGCCAGCGTCACGGGGGGAATTCCCTACGAGCAGTACTTC. This gives the protein CASVTGGIPYEQYF.